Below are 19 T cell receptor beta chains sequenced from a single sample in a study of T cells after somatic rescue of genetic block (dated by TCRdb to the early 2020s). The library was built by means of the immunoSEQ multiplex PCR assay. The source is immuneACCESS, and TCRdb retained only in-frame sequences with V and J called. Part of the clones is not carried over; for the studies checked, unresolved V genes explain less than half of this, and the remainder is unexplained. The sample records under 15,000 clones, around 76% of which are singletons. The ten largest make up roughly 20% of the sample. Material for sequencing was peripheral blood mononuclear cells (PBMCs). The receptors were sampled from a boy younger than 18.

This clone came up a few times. The CDR3 nucleotides are TGTGCCTGGAGTGGGGGACCCAATCAGCCCCAGCATTTT. This sequence encodes CAWSGGPNQPQHF. The chain employs TRBV30 and TRBJ1-5; D perhaps matches TRBD1 (5 bases). This CDR3 is built from 13 residues. Germline V gene data show CDR1 as GTSNPN and CDR2 as SVGIG (reference sequence). Trimming took 1 base from V and 3 from J, leaving 7 bases between them.

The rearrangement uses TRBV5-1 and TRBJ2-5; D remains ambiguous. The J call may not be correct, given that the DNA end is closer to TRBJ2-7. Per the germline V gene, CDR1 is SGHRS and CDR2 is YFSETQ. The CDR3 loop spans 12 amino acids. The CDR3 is CASGSRTFEQYF. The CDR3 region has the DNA TGCGCCAGCGGCAGCCGGACCTTCGAGCAGTACTTC.

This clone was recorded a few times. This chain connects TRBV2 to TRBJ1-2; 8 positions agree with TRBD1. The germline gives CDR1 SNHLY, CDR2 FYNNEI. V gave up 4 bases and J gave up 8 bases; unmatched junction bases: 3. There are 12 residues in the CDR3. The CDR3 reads CASSGTGRGYTF. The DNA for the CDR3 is TGTGCCAGCAGTGGGACAGGGAGAGGCTACACCTTC. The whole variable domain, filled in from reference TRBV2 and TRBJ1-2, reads EPEVTQTPSHQVTQMGQEVILRCVPISNHLYFYWYRQILGQKVEFLVSFYNNEISEKSEIFDDQFSVERPDGSNFTLKIRSTKLEDSAMYFCASSGTGRGYTFGSGTRLTVV.

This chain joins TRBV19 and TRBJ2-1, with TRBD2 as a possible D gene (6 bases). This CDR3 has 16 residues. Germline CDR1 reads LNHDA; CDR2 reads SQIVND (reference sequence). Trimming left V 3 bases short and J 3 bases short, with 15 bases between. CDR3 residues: CASSMKGTSVYNEQFF. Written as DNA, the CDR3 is TGTGCCAGTAGTATGAAGGGGACTTCCGTCTACAATGAGCAGTTCTTC.

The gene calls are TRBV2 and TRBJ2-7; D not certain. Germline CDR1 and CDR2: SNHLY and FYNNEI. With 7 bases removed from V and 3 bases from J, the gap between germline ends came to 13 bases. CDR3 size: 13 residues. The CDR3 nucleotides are TGTGCCAGCAATTTCTGGGGAAACTACGAGCAGTACTTC. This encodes CASNFWGNYEQYF.

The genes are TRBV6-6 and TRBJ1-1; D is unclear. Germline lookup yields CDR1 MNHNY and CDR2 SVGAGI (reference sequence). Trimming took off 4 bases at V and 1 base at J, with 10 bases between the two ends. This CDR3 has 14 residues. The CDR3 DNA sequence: TGTGCCAGCAGTTCCCCGATATCGAACACTGAAGCTTTCTTT. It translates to CASSSPISNTEAFF.

The CDR3 DNA is TGTGCCAGCAGTTCCTCAGGGTATGGGGCCAACGTCCTGACTTTC. It codes for CASSSSGYGANVLTF. The chain has TRBV28 and TRBJ2-6; tentatively, D is TRBD1 (5 bases). The CDR3 covers 15 residues. Germline loops: CDR1 MDHEN, CDR2 SYDVKM. Trimming left V 4 bases short and J 3 bases short, with 10 bases between.

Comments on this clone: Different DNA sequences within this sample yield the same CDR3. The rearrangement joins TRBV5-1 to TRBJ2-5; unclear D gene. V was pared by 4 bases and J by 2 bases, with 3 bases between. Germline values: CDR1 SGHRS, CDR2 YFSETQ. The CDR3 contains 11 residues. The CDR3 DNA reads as TGCGCCAGCAGCCTGCAAGAGACCCAGTACTTC. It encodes CASSLQETQYF.

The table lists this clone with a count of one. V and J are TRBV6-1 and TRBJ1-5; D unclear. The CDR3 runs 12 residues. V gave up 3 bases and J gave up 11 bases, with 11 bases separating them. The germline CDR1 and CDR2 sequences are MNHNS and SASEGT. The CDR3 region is CASSEQLRTQHF. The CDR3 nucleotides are TGTGCCAGCAGTGAGCAGCTCAGGACCCAGCATTTT.

In DNA form, the CDR3 reads TGTGCCAGTTATGGACTAGCGGGGTACGAGCAGTACTTC. As protein: CASYGLAGYEQYF. The genes are TRBV6-1 and TRBJ2-7; 12 bases are a match to TRBD2. The V segment lost 9 bases and the J segment 4 bases; nucleotides outside the gene matches: 4. The CDR3 is 13 residues long. Looked up from germline, CDR1 is MNHNS and CDR2 is SASEGT.

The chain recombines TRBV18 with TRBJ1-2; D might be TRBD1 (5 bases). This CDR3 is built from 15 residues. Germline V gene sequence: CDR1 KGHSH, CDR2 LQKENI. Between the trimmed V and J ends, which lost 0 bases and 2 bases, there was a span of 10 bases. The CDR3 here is CASSPPPDRNYGYTF. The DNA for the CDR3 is TGTGCCAGCTCACCACCCCCCGACAGAAACTATGGCTACACCTTC.

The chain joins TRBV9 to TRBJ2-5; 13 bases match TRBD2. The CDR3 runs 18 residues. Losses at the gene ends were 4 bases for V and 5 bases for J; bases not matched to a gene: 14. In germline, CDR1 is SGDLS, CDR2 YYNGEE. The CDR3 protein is CASSPTLGGLAGRETQYF. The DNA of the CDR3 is TGTGCCAGCAGCCCTACATTGGGGGGACTAGCGGGAAGGGAGACCCAGTACTTC.

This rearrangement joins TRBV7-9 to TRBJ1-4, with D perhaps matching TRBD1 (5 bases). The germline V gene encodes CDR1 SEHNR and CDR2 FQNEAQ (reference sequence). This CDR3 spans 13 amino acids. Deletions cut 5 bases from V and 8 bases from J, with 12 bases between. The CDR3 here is CASSPTNREKLFF. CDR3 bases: TGTGCCAGCAGCCCTACCAACAGGGAAAAACTGTTTTTT.

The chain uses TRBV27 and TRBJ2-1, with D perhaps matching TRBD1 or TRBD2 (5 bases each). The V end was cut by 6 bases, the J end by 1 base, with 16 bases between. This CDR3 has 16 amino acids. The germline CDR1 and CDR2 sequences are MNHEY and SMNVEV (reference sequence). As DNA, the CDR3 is TGTGCCAGCAGCTCCTTAGGGACGGATTCCTACAATGAGCAGTTCTTC. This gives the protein CASSSLGTDSYNEQFF.

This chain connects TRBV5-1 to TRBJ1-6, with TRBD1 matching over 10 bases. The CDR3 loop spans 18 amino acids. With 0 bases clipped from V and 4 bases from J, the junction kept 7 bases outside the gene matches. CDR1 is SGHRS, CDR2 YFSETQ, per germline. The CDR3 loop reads CASSLDPRGQGYNSPLHF. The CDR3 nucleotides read TGCGCCAGCAGCTTGGACCCCCGGGGACAGGGGTATAATTCACCCCTCCACTTT.

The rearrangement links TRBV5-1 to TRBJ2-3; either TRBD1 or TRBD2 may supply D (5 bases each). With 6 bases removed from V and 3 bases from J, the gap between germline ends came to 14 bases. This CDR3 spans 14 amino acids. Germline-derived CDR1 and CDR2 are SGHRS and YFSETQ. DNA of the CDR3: TGCGCCAGCATCGACCTCGGGGCTACAGATACGCAGTATTTT. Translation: CASIDLGATDTQYF.

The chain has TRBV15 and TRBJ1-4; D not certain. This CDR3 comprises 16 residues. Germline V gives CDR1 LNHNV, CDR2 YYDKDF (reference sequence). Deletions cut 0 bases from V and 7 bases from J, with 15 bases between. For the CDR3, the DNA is TGTGCCACCAGCAGAGATCTTCTAGTTTTAACTGAAAAACTGTTTTTT. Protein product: CATSRDLLVLTEKLFF.

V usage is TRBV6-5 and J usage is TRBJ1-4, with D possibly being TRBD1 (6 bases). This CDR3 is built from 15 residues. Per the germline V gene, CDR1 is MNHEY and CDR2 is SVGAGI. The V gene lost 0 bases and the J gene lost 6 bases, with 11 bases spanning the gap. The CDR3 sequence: CASSYSTGQHEKLFF. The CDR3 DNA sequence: TGTGCCAGCAGTTACTCGACGGGACAACATGAAAAACTGTTTTTT.

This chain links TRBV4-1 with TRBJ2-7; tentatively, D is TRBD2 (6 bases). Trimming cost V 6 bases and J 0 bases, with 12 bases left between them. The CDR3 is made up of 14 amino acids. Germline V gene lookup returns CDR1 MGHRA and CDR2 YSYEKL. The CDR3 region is CASRGGPSSYEQYF. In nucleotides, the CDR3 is TGCGCCAGCAGAGGAGGGCCGAGCTCCTACGAGCAGTACTTC.